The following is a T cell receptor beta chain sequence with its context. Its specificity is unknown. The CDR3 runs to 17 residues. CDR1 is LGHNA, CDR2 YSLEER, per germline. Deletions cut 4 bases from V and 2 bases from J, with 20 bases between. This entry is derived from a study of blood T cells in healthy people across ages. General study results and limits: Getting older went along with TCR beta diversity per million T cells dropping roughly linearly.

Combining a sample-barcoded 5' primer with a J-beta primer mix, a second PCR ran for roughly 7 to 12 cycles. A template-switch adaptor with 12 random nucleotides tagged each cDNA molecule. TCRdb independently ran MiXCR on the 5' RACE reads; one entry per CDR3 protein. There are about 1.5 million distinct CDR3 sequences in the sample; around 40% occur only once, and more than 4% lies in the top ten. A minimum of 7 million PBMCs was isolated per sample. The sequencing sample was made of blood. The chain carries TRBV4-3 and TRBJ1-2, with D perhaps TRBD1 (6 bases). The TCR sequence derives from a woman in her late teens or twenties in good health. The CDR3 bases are TGCGCCAGCAGCCGAGAAAACTACAGGGAAAGGAACTATGGCTACACCTTC. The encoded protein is CASSRENYRERNYGYTF.